Each of the 13 T cell receptor beta chains below was sequenced from the same sample in a study of blood T cells in healthy people across ages. A J-beta primer mix and a sample-barcoded 5' primer were used in a second PCR of roughly 6 to 11 cycles. In TCRdb, the 5' RACE reads were re-called with MiXCR into one record per CDR3 protein. This sample carries about 970,000 distinct CDR3 sequences, roughly 50% of them seen once, and the ten largest clones take around a fifth. Sequencing used blood. The receptors were gathered from a woman aged 55-69 years in good health.

V gene TRBV28 combines with J gene TRBJ2-5; TRBD1 matches 8 bases. The germline gives CDR1 MDHEN, CDR2 SYDVKM. The CDR3 runs to 13 residues. V shed 5 bases, J shed 4 bases, and the junction held 3 bases outside the gene matches. DNA for the CDR3: TGTGCCAGCAGTGCGGACAGGGCAGAGACCCAGTACTTC. Amino acid sequence: CASSADRAETQYF.

This clonotype was picked up a small number of times. The J gene is TRBJ2-3, the V gene TRBV7-2; no firm D call. Trimming took 2 bases from V and 2 from J, leaving 11 bases between them. This CDR3 is 15 amino acids long. Germline CDR1 is SGHTA and CDR2 is FQGNSA. The CDR3 DNA reads as TGTGCCAGCAGCTTAATAACCCAATACACAGATACGCAGTATTTT. Encoded protein: CASSLITQYTDTQYF.

V and J are TRBV5-1 and TRBJ1-2; D unclear. The ends were cut back, 0 bases at V and 7 bases at J, with 13 bases in the middle. This CDR3 contains 14 residues. CDR1 SGHRS and CDR2 YFSETQ come from the germline V gene. The CDR3 nucleotides are TGCGCCAGCAGCTTGGAAAATTTTTCCTTTGGCTACACCTTC. It is translated as CASSLENFSFGYTF.

This clonotype has a single count. The chain employs TRBV29-1 and TRBJ2-5, with TRBD1 identical over 10 bases. The CDR3 runs to 13 residues. The germline V gene has CDR1 SQVTM and CDR2 ANQGSEA. V lost 4 bases and J lost 11; bases outside the gene matches: 10. The CDR3 sequence is CSVGQGAGNEQYF. In nucleotides, the CDR3 is TGCAGCGTTGGACAGGGGGCGGGAAATGAGCAGTACTTC.

The chain combines TRBV20-1 with TRBJ1-2; D gene uncertain. The CDR3 loop spans 12 amino acids. The V end was cut by 3 bases, the J end by 1 base, with 6 bases between. Per the germline V gene, CDR1 is DFQATT and CDR2 is SNEGSKA (reference sequence). CDR3 nucleotide sequence: TGCAGTGCTAGGGTAGTTAACTATGGCTACACCTTC. As protein: CSARVVNYGYTF.

In its sample, this clonotype was seen a few times. V usage is TRBV24-1 and J usage is TRBJ2-7, with D unresolved. CDR1 is KGHDR, CDR2 SFDVKD, per germline. The germline V and J ends were trimmed by 8 bases and 3 bases, with 1 base remaining between them. The CDR3 totals 9 residues. CDR3 protein: CATIYEQYF. CDR3 sequence (DNA): TGTGCCACCATCTACGAGCAGTACTTC.

Only a few counts were recorded for this clonotype. CDR3 sequence: CAISESVGTSGSPGDTQYF. The CDR3 region has the DNA TGTGCCATCAGTGAGTCTGTCGGGACTAGCGGGAGCCCCGGAGATACGCAGTATTTT. The chain is built from TRBV10-3 and TRBJ2-3; TRBD2 matches at 14 bases. The CDR3 extends over 19 amino acids. Germline-derived CDR1 and CDR2 are ENHRY and SYGVKD. V trimming: 0 bases; J trimming: 5 bases; junction bases outside the gene matches: 10.

The chain recombines TRBV7-2 with TRBJ2-1; D is perhaps TRBD1 (5 bases). The germline gives CDR1 SGHTA, CDR2 FQGNSA. The V and J ends lost 5 bases and 4 bases respectively, with 12 bases between them. This CDR3 has 14 residues. The CDR3 is CASSPQGRYNEQFF. CDR3 DNA: TGTGCCAGCAGCCCCCAGGGTCGTTACAATGAGCAGTTCTTC.

With regard to this clonotype: The junction and the germline gene differ at one end; a read error may be behind it. This chain joins TRBV7-9 and TRBJ2-1; D is possibly TRBD2 (5 bases). Germline values: CDR1 SEHNR, CDR2 FQNEAQ (reference sequence). CDR3 length: 13 amino acids. The CDR3 loop is CASNLAGVSEQFF. The CDR3 region has the DNA TGTGCCAGCAACTTAGCCGGGGTAAGCGAGCAGTTCTTC.

The chain employs TRBV12-3 or TRBV12-4 and TRBJ2-1, with TRBD1 matching 12 bases. Germline trimming cut 4 bases from V and 10 bases from J; bases unmatched to any gene: 8. This CDR3 spans 15 amino acids. CDR3 amino acids: CASSSSGTGGDEQFF. In nucleotides, the CDR3 is TGTGCCAGCAGTTCTAGCGGGACAGGGGGCGACGAGCAGTTCTTC.

This clonotype was counted a few times. CDR3 sequence (DNA): TGTGCCAGCGCCAGGGCGGGAGGGAGCCACGAGCAGTACTTC. Protein product: CASARAGGSHEQYF. V and J are TRBV3-1 and TRBJ2-7, with 9 bases matching TRBD2. There are 14 residues in the CDR3. The germline V gene has CDR1 LGHDT and CDR2 YNNKEL (reference sequence). With 8 bases clipped from V and 5 bases from J, the junction kept 10 bases outside the gene matches.

The CDR3 DNA sequence: TGCAGTGCTAGAGATCGGGGCAGGGGGCCCTCCTACGAGCAGTACTTC. Amino acids: CSARDRGRGPSYEQYF. The J gene is TRBJ2-7, the V gene TRBV20-1; 8 positions match TRBD1. After removal of 0 bases from V and 0 bases from J, the junction contained 7 bases not matched to a gene. The CDR3 sequence is 16 residues long. CDR1 and CDR2 (germline): DFQATT, SNEGSKA (reference sequence).

This clonotype has only one observation. A read error is possible here, since a much larger clone lies one base away. The V call is TRBV2, the J call TRBJ1-2; no reliable D call. This CDR3 has 11 residues. Germline V gives CDR1 SNHLY, CDR2 FYNNEI. Trimming pared 9 bases from V and 2 bases from J, leaving 7 bases between. The CDR3 DNA sequence: TGTGCCAGGGCCTTCAACTATGGCTACACCTTC. Amino acids: CARAFNYGYTF.